These 6 T cell receptor beta chains were all obtained from the same sample, sequenced in a study of cytomegalovirus exposure and HLA in healthy donors. Vbeta (60) and Jbeta (13) primers were used in the PCR. Here immunoSEQ multiplex PCR was the method, and the copy in TCRdb shows in-frame clones only, minus some. The data show 80,000 or so clones, with 70% to 80% seen just once and about 3.5% held by the top ten. Sequenced material: PBMCs. These receptors all come from a man in his forties in good health and CMV-seronegative.

This clone was seen more than once but under ten times. This chain uses TRBV30 with TRBJ1-5, with 9 bases lining up with TRBD1. The germline V gene encodes CDR1 GTSNPN and CDR2 SVGIG (reference sequence). Trimming took 1 base from V and 7 from J; bases not matched to a gene: 5. The CDR3 loop spans 14 amino acids. CDR3 region: CAWSAGTGNQPQHF. The CDR3 bases are TGTGCCTGGAGTGCCGGGACAGGGAACCAGCCCCAGCATTTT.

This chain joins TRBV2 and TRBJ2-1; the match to TRBD1 covers 7 bases. With 7 bases clipped from V and 7 bases from J, the junction kept 4 bases outside the gene matches. CDR1 SNHLY and CDR2 FYNNEI come from the germline V gene. The CDR3 covers 12 residues. The CDR3, as DNA: TGTGCCAGCACACTGACAGGGAATGAGCAGTTCTTC. It codes for CASTLTGNEQFF.

The chain uses TRBV7-2 and TRBJ2-2; 7 positions agree with TRBD1. Germline CDR1 SGHTA, CDR2 FQGNSA. The V and J ends lost 5 bases and 2 bases, in that order; junction bases with no gene match: 8. This CDR3 is 16 amino acids long. The CDR3 spells CASSLQGVGNTGELFF. Written as DNA, the CDR3 is TGTGCCAGCAGCCTGCAGGGGGTGGGTAACACCGGGGAGCTGTTTTTT.

The table lists this clone with a few counts. The genes are TRBV7-9 and TRBJ1-1; D not resolved. The germline V gene has CDR1 SEHNR and CDR2 FQNEAQ (reference sequence). The CDR3 runs to 12 residues. The ends were cut back, 3 bases at V and 3 bases at J, with 5 bases in the middle. CDR3 sequence (DNA): TGTGCCAGCAGCTTTCAGGACACTGAAGCTTTCTTT. Translated: CASSFQDTEAFF.

The rearrangement joins TRBV4-2 to TRBJ1-4; weak D call: TRBD1 (6 bases). The CDR3 sequence is 16 residues long. Germline V CDR1 and CDR2: LGHNA, YNFKEQ. With 1 base removed from V and 8 bases from J, the gap between germline ends came to 17 bases. The CDR3 loop reads CASSQGTAGAREKLFF. The CDR3 DNA is TGTGCCAGCAGCCAAGGCACAGCGGGGGCGCGGGAAAAACTGTTTTTT.

The chain has TRBV4-1 and TRBJ2-2; the match to TRBD1 covers 8 bases. The CDR3 covers 14 residues. From germline, CDR1 is MGHRA and CDR2 YSYEKL. V lost 6 bases to trimming and J lost 4 bases; unmatched junction nucleotides: 4. The CDR3 protein is CASRDRAATGELFF. In DNA form, the CDR3 reads TGCGCCAGCAGGGACAGGGCGGCCACCGGGGAGCTGTTTTTT.